The 30 T cell receptor beta chains reported below all come from one sample, sequenced in a study of shared clonotypes between healthy human individuals. Assay: immunoSEQ multiplex PCR; the TCRdb copy retains only in-frame clones and omits some. Altogether some 1.5 million clones are present, 96% being singletons, with the ten largest covering approximately 1.1%. The sample taken for sequencing was naive CD4+ T cells sorted from blood. Subset noted: CD45RA+ positively selected. These receptors were taken from a man aged 25-40 years in good health.

This chain joins TRBV7-9 and TRBJ2-3, with 7 bases fitting TRBD1. The CDR3 spans 15 residues. Germline V gives CDR1 SEHNR, CDR2 FQNEAQ (reference sequence). The V and J ends lost 5 bases and 0 bases, in that order; junction bases with no gene match: 5. The CDR3 region has the DNA TGTGCCAGCAGCCCCGGACAGGTTAGCACAGATACGCAGTATTTT. It yields the protein CASSPGQVSTDTQYF.

This clone was recorded once. The genes are TRBV5-4 and TRBJ2-1; weak D call: TRBD1 (5 bases). The germline V and J ends were trimmed by 0 bases and 4 bases, with 11 bases remaining between them. Per the germline V gene, CDR1 is SGHNT and CDR2 is YYREEE (reference sequence). This CDR3 is built from 15 residues. The CDR3 nucleotides read TGTGCCAGCAGCTTGGGGGGCTCGATTTACAATGAGCAGTTCTTC. Its protein product is CASSLGGSIYNEQFF.

The rearrangement joins TRBV7-9 to TRBJ2-7; D could derive from TRBD1 or TRBD2 (5 bases each). Between the trimmed V and J ends, which lost 6 bases and 12 bases, there was a span of 18 bases. The CDR3 extends over 12 amino acids. The germline V gene has CDR1 SEHNR and CDR2 FQNEAQ (reference sequence). The CDR3 here is CASSYNSRDGYF. In DNA, the CDR3 is TGTGCCAGCAGTTATAACTCCAGGGACGGGTACTTC. The full variable domain, completed using reference TRBV7-9 and TRBJ2-7, is DTGVSQNPRHKITKRGQNVTFRCDPISEHNRLYWYRQTLGQGPEFLTYFQNEAQLEKSRLLSDRFSAERPKGSFSTLEIQRTEQGDSAMYLCASSYNSRDGYFGPGTRLTVT.

V usage is TRBV10-3 and J usage is TRBJ2-2; 13 positions agree with TRBD2. The CDR3 is 15 residues long. Germline V lookup: CDR1 ENHRY, CDR2 SYGVKD. The V gene end was trimmed by 7 bases and the J gene end by 3 bases; junction bases not matched to a gene: 2. This chain's CDR3 is CAITGTSGDTGELFF. DNA for the CDR3: TGTGCCATCACTGGGACTAGCGGGGACACCGGGGAGCTGTTTTTT.

V usage is TRBV2 and J usage is TRBJ2-5, with a tentative D call TRBD1 (5 bases). Trimming cost V 1 base and J 0 bases, with 9 bases left between them. This CDR3 is 15 amino acids long. Per germline, CDR1 SNHLY and CDR2 FYNNEI. CDR3 in DNA: TGTGCCAGCAGTGAAGGCTGGGGCTACCAAGAGACCCAGTACTTC. Amino acids: CASSEGWGYQETQYF.

V and J are TRBV5-4 and TRBJ1-1; D is uncertain. Germline V gives CDR1 SGHNT, CDR2 YYREEE (reference sequence). This CDR3 region has 13 residues. V lost 4 bases and J 1 base, leaving 8 bases between the germline ends. As DNA, the CDR3 is TGTGCCAGCAGCACCGCAAAGAACACTGAAGCTTTCTTT. This encodes CASSTAKNTEAFF.

The rearrangement links TRBV1 to TRBJ1-4; the table's D call, TRBD1, has no DNA check behind it. TRBV1 is classified as a pseudogene. This CDR3 region has 14 residues. Here the CDR3 DNA reads TGCACCAGCAGCCCCCCAGGGGAAAATGAAAAACTGTTTTTT. Protein product: CTSSPPGENEKLFF.

In regard to this clone: Other DNA sequences from this sample encode an identical CDR3 as well. The V gene is TRBV9, the J gene TRBJ2-1; D ambiguous. This CDR3 comprises 14 residues. The V and J ends lost 2 bases and 0 bases respectively, with 6 bases between them. Germline CDR1 SGDLS, CDR2 YYNGEE. CDR3 nucleotide sequence: TGTGCCAGCAGCGTTTTGAGCTCCTACAATGAGCAGTTCTTC. This encodes CASSVLSSYNEQFF.

This clone occurred once. The gene calls are TRBV4-2 and TRBJ2-2, with 10 nucleotides matching TRBD2. Germline V lookup: CDR1 LGHNA, CDR2 YNFKEQ. The V segment lost 3 bases and the J segment 5 bases; nucleotides outside the gene matches: 12. This CDR3 is built from 18 residues. The CDR3 spells CASSHPGASGRGTGELFF. DNA of the CDR3: TGTGCCAGCAGCCACCCAGGGGCTAGCGGGAGAGGTACCGGGGAGCTGTTTTTT.

This chain links TRBV6-1 with TRBJ2-7, with 7 positions matching TRBD1. Per germline, CDR1 MNHNS and CDR2 SASEGT. After removal of 4 bases from V and 4 bases from J, the junction contained 4 bases not matched to a gene. The CDR3 consists of 13 residues. The CDR3 region has the DNA TGTGCCAGCAGTGTTACAGGGGAATACGAGCAGTACTTC. Translating it yields CASSVTGEYEQYF.

V is TRBV27 and J is TRBJ2-1; TRBD2 matches at 10 bases. CDR1 is MNHEY, CDR2 SMNVEV, per germline (reference sequence). This CDR3 has 20 amino acids. V gave up 1 base and J gave up 0 bases; unmatched junction bases: 12. The CDR3 nucleotides are TGTGCCAGCAGTTTATACCGAGCGGGAGGGTACCTTAGCTCCTACAATGAGCAGTTCTTC. Translating gives CASSLYRAGGYLSSYNEQFF.

The CDR3 bases are TGTGCCAGTAGTATCGATGGTAGCGCCTTTTTCTACAATGAGCAGTTCTTC. This codes for CASSIDGSAFFYNEQFF. This sequence joins TRBV19 and TRBJ2-1; D might be TRBD2 (5 bases). This CDR3 has 17 amino acids. From germline, CDR1 is LNHDA and CDR2 SQIVND (reference sequence). V shed 3 bases and J shed 3 bases, with 18 bases lying between them.

The V call is TRBV5-6, the J call TRBJ1-2, with TRBD1 matching 8 bases. Trimming took 2 bases from V and 2 from J; bases not matched to a gene: 5. The CDR3 consists of 15 residues. The germline V gene encodes CDR1 SGHDT and CDR2 YYEEEE. Here the CDR3 DNA reads TGTGCCAGCAGCTTATCAGGGGGCGCCAACTATGGCTACACCTTC. Its protein product is CASSLSGGANYGYTF.

The V gene is TRBV6-1, the J gene TRBJ1-2; 7 nucleotides line up with TRBD1. Per the germline V gene, CDR1 is MNHNS and CDR2 is SASEGT. V shed 6 bases and J 5 bases; nucleotides not matched to a gene: 9. The CDR3 is 14 residues long. The CDR3 nucleotides are TGTGCCAGCAGCGGGGGCCAGGGGGGTTATGGCTACACCTTC. Translating gives CASSGGQGGYGYTF.

For this clone: The same CDR3 can be traced to other DNA sequences in this sample. The genes are TRBV6-5 and TRBJ2-1; no clear D. V was pared by 4 bases and J by 5 bases, with 9 bases between. CDR3 length: 13 amino acids. Germline CDR1 reads MNHEY; CDR2 reads SVGAGI. Here the CDR3 DNA reads TGTGCCAGCAGTTCTGGCCTCAACAATGAGCAGTTCTTC. Translating gives CASSSGLNNEQFF.

V is TRBV29-1 and J is TRBJ1-2; TRBD1 aligns across 7 bases. Germline-derived CDR1 and CDR2 are SQVTM and ANQGSEA. The CDR3 runs to 13 residues. J gave up 7 bases and V 8 bases, and 13 bases lay outside the gene matches. In DNA form, the CDR3 reads TGCAGCATCCCGAACAGGGGAGTCCTTGGCTACACCTTC. Protein sequence: CSIPNRGVLGYTF.

The chain is built from TRBV25-1 and TRBJ2-1; 8 bases fit TRBD1. Losses at the gene ends were 6 bases for V and 2 bases for J; bases not matched to a gene: 3. The CDR3 consists of 14 residues. Germline V gene sequence: CDR1 MGHDK, CDR2 SYGVNS. The CDR3 sequence is CASRQGGTYNEQFF. CDR3 sequence (DNA): TGTGCCAGCAGACAGGGGGGAACCTACAATGAGCAGTTCTTC. Full variable domain (missing parts from reference TRBV25-1 and TRBJ2-1): EADIYQTPRYLVIGTGKKITLECSQTMGHDKMYWYQQDPGMELHLIHYSYGVNSTEKGDLSSESTVSRIRTEHFPLTLESARPSHTSQYLCASRQGGTYNEQFFGPGTRLTVL.

The V and J genes are TRBV2 and TRBJ2-7, with 10 bases that match TRBD2. CDR1 is SNHLY, CDR2 FYNNEI, per germline. J lost 2 bases, V lost 6 bases, and 13 bases had no gene match. CDR3 length: 17 residues. CDR3: CASRQGTSAEWPYEQYF. Here the CDR3 DNA reads TGTGCCAGCAGACAGGGGACTAGCGCCGAATGGCCCTACGAGCAGTACTTC.

The V call is TRBV7-2, the J call TRBJ1-2; D may be TRBD1 (6 bases). The CDR3 covers 13 residues. Germline V lookup: CDR1 SGHTA, CDR2 FQGNSA. The V gene lost 1 base and the J gene lost 6 bases, with 9 bases spanning the gap. CDR3 residues: CASSLEGGNGYTF. The CDR3 DNA sequence: TGTGCCAGCAGCTTAGAAGGGGGAAATGGCTACACCTTC.

V is TRBV21-1 and J is TRBJ2-7; TRBD1, the D gene given by the table, was not confirmed from the DNA. TRBV21-1 represents a pseudogene. The CDR3 sequence is 12 residues long. CDR3 DNA: TGTGCCAGCAGCCCTGGGGCAAACGAGCAGTACTTC. Protein: CASSPGANEQYF.

The J gene is TRBJ2-7, the V gene TRBV5-4; D not certain. This CDR3 comprises 12 residues. V lost 2 bases and J lost 3, with 6 bases in between. The germline CDR1 and CDR2 sequences are SGHNT and YYREEE (reference sequence). The chain's CDR3 is CASSLPHYEQYF. Here the CDR3 DNA reads TGTGCCAGCAGCTTACCCCACTACGAGCAGTACTTC.

This chain connects TRBV6-6 to TRBJ2-1, with D possibly TRBD2 on 6 matching bases. CDR3 size: 14 residues. V dropped 6 bases and J dropped 8 bases, with 17 bases sitting between them. Germline V gene sequence: CDR1 MNHNY, CDR2 SVGAGI (reference sequence). CDR3 loop: CASSLGLEVDEQFF. The CDR3 region has the DNA TGTGCCAGCAGCCTGGGACTGGAGGTAGATGAGCAGTTCTTC.

V is TRBV19 and J is TRBJ1-1; no definite D call. This CDR3 comprises 14 residues. CDR1 and CDR2 from the germline V gene are LNHDA and SQIVND (reference sequence). V was pared by 1 base and J by 5 bases, with 11 bases between. CDR3 protein: CASSIASVLTEAFF. Written as DNA, the CDR3 is TGTGCCAGTAGTATAGCGTCAGTTTTAACTGAAGCTTTCTTT.

Comment on this clone: The same CDR3 also results from other DNA sequences found in this sample. The gene calls are TRBV5-1 and TRBJ2-1; 15 bases agree with TRBD2. Trimming took 4 bases from V and 4 from J; bases not matched to a gene: 3. This CDR3 has 16 residues. Per germline, CDR1 SGHRS and CDR2 YFSETQ. CDR3 DNA: TGCGCCAGCAGCACGGGACTAGCGGGAGGATACAATGAGCAGTTCTTC. Translation: CASSTGLAGGYNEQFF.

The rearrangement joins TRBV5-1 to TRBJ2-5; D might be TRBD2 (6 bases). The CDR3 totals 13 residues. Germline CDR1 and CDR2: SGHRS and YFSETQ. V was clipped by 3 bases and J by 2 bases, with 8 bases between them. The CDR3 DNA is TGCGCCAGCAGCTGGACTACACAAGAGACCCAGTACTTC. Translating gives CASSWTTQETQYF. Full variable domain (rest looked up from reference TRBV5-1 and TRBJ2-5): KAGVTQTPRYLIKTRGQQVTLSCSPISGHRSVSWYQQTPGQGLQFLFEYFSETQRNKGNFPGRFSGRQFSNSRSEMNVSTLELGDSALYLCASSWTTQETQYFGPGTRLLVL.

J is TRBJ1-1 and V is TRBV9; the D gene is possibly TRBD1 (5 bases). The germline gives CDR1 SGDLS, CDR2 YYNGEE. This CDR3 contains 13 residues. V lost 4 bases, J lost 0 bases, and 7 bases lay in between. The CDR3 loop is CASSRQLNTEAFF. In nucleotides, the CDR3 is TGTGCCAGCAGCAGACAGTTGAACACTGAAGCTTTCTTT.

The genes are TRBV28 and TRBJ1-2; 7 bases line up with TRBD1. Germline CDR1 MDHEN, CDR2 SYDVKM. Trimming took 2 bases from V and 8 from J; bases not matched to a gene: 8. This CDR3 has 14 residues. The CDR3 is CASSLRGTVIGYTF. Written as DNA, the CDR3 is TGTGCCAGCAGTTTACGCGGGACAGTAATCGGCTACACCTTC.

V is TRBV9 and J is TRBJ2-2; 14 nucleotides match TRBD2. CDR1 and CDR2 from the germline V gene are SGDLS and YYNGEE. The ends lost 3 bases at V and 5 bases at J; junction bases unmatched: 3. The CDR3 spans 16 residues. The CDR3 DNA is TGTGCCAGCAGCGGGACTAGCGGGAGGTGGACCGGGGAGCTGTTTTTT. It yields the protein CASSGTSGRWTGELFF.

This chain connects TRBV2 to TRBJ2-5; 8 bases map to TRBD2. Germline V lookup: CDR1 SNHLY, CDR2 FYNNEI. The CDR3 spans 14 residues. The V and J ends lost 5 bases and 0 bases, in that order; junction bases with no gene match: 2. CDR3 DNA sequence: TGTGCCAGCAGTAGCGGGGGCAACCAAGAGACCCAGTACTTC. Amino acid sequence: CASSSGGNQETQYF.

The chain couples TRBV18 to TRBJ2-7; tentative D call: TRBD2 (6 bases). Trimming pared 3 bases from V and 6 bases from J, leaving 15 bases between. The germline CDR1 and CDR2 sequences are KGHSH and LQKENI. This CDR3 has 14 residues. CDR3 sequence reads: CASSPLGGDSEQYF. In DNA, the CDR3 is TGTGCCAGCTCACCTCTGGGGGGAGACTCCGAGCAGTACTTC.